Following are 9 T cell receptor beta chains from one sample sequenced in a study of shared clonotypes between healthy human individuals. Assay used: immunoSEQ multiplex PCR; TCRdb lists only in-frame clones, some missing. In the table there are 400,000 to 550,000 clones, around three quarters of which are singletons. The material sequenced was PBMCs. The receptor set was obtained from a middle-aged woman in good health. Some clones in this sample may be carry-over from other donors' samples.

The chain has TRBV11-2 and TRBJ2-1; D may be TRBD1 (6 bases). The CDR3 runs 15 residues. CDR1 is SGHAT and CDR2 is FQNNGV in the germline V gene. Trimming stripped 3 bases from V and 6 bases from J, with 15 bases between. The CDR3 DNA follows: TGTGCCAGCAGCTTCAGTGGGACATTTACCAATGAGCAGTTCTTC. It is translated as CASSFSGTFTNEQFF. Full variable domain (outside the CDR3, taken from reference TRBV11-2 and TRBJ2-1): EAGVAQSPRYKIIEKRQSVAFWCNPISGHATLYWYQQILGQGPKLLIQFQNNGVVDDSQLPKDRFSAERLKGVDSTLKIQPAKLEDSAVYLCASSFSGTFTNEQFFGPGTRLTVL.

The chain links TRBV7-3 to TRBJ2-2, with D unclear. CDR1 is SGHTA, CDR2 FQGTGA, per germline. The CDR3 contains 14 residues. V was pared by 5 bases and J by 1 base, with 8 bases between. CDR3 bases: TGTGCCAGCAGCCCCCCTAGGAACACCGGGGAGCTGTTTTTT. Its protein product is CASSPPRNTGELFF.

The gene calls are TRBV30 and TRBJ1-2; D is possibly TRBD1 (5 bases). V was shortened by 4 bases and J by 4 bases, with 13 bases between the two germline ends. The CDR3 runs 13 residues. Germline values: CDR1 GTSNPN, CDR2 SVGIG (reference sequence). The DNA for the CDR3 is TGTGCCTGGACCCTCGGCGGGGGCTATGGCTACACCTTC. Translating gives CAWTLGGGYGYTF.

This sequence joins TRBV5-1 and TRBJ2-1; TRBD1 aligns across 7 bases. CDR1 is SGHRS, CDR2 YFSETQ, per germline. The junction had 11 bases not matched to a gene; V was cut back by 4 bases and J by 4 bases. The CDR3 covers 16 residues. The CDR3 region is CASSRTGREPYNEQFF. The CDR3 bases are TGCGCCAGCAGCCGGACAGGACGCGAGCCTTACAATGAGCAGTTCTTC.

This CDR3 is CANAGGNNYGYTF. CDR3 sequence (DNA): TGTGCAAATGCCGGGGGTAACAACTATGGCTACACCTTC. The chain is built from TRBV2 and TRBJ1-2; weak D call: TRBD1 (5 bases). The CDR3 is made up of 13 amino acids. Germline CDR1 reads SNHLY; CDR2 reads FYNNEI.

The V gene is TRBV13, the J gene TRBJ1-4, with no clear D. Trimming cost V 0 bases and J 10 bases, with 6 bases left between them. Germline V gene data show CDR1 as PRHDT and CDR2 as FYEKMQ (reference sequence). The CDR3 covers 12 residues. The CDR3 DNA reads TGTGCCAGCAGCTTAGGGACGGGAAAACTGTTTTTT. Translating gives CASSLGTGKLFF.

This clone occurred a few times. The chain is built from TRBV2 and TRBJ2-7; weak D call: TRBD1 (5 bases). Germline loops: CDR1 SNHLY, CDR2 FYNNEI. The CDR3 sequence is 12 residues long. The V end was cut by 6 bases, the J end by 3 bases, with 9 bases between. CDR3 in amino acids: CASSFDSYEQYF. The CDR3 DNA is TGTGCCAGCAGCTTTGACAGCTACGAGCAGTACTTC.

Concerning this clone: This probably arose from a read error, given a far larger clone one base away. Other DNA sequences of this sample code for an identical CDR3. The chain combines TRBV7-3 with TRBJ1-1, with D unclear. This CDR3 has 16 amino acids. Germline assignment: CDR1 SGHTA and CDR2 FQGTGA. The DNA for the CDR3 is TGTGCCAGCAGCCCATCTCCGACTGCAGCGAGCACTGAGGCTTTCTTT. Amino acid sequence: CASSPSPTAASTEAFF.

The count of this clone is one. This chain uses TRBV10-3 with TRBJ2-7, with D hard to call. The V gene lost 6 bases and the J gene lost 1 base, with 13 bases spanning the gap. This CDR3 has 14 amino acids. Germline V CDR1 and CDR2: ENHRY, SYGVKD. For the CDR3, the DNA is TGTGCCATCAGACGCACGGACGAATCCTACGAGCAGTACTTC. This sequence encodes CAIRRTDESYEQYF.